This T cell receptor beta chain was profiled in a study of T cell clonotyping in hematopoietic cell transplantation. This clone was observed a handful of times. Its antigen is as yet unknown. Recipient blood drawn about 28 days pretransplant and days 30, 100, 180 after. Regarding the study as a whole: No sorting was done, leaving CD4 and CD8 contributions mixed. Few recipient clonotypes overlapped donors; over 95% were de novo at given depth. Recipient TCR diversity dropped after transplant; expanded clonotypes rose from day 30 to 180.

Sequencing was performed with immunoSEQ multiplex PCR; in TCRdb, only in-frame clones are kept and a portion is missing. The profile shows 3,000 to 4,000 clones, roughly 18% of them singletons. This sequence was found in a male patient in his 50s who had an allogeneic stem cell transplant from a related donor, so the T cells may come from the graft donor. Some clones in this sample may be carry-over from other donors' samples. Sequencing used peripheral blood mononuclear cells, obtained 30 days after allogeneic stem cell transplant.

The CDR3 DNA is TGCGCCAGCAGCTTGGGCCGACAGCAGACAGATACGCAGTATTTT. Translation: CASSLGRQQTDTQYF. The J gene is TRBJ2-3, the V gene TRBV5-1, with a possible D match to TRBD1 (5 bases). Germline values: CDR1 SGHRS, CDR2 YFSETQ. There are 15 residues in the CDR3. Trimming removed 0 bases from V and 3 bases from J, with 11 bases in between. The whole variable domain, filled in from reference TRBV5-1 and TRBJ2-3, reads KAGVTQTPRYLIKTRGQQVTLSCSPISGHRSVSWYQQTPGQGLQFLFEYFSETQRNKGNFPGRFSGRQFSNSRSEMNVSTLELGDSALYLCASSLGRQQTDTQYFGPGTRLTVL.